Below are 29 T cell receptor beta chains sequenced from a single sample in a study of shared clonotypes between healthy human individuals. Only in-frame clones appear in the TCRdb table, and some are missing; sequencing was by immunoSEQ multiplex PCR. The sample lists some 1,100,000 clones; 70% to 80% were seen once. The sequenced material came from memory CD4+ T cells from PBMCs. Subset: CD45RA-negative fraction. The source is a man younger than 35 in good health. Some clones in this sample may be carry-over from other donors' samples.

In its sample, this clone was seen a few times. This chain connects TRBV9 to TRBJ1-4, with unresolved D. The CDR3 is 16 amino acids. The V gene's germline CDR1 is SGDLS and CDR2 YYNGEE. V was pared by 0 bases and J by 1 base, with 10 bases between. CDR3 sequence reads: CASSVDPSITNEKLFF. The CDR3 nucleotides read TGTGCCAGCAGCGTAGACCCGTCCATAACTAATGAAAAACTGTTTTTT. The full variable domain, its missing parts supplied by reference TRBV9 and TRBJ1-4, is DSGVTQTPKHLITATGQRVTLRCSPRSGDLSVYWYQQSLDQGLQFLIQYYNGEERAKGNILERFSAQQFPDLHSELNLSSLELGDSALYFCASSVDPSITNEKLFFGSGTQLSVL.

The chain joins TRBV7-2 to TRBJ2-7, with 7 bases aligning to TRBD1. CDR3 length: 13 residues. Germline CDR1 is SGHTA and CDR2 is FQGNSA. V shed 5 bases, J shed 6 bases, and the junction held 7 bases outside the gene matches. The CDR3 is CASSNRPGGEQYF. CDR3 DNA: TGTGCCAGCAGCAATAGACCAGGGGGCGAGCAGTACTTC.

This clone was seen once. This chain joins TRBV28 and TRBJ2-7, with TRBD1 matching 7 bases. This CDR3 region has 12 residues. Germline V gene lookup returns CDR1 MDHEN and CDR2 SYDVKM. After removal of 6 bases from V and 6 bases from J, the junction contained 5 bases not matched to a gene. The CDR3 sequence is CASRLQGSEQYF. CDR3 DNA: TGTGCCAGCAGGTTACAGGGGAGCGAGCAGTACTTC.

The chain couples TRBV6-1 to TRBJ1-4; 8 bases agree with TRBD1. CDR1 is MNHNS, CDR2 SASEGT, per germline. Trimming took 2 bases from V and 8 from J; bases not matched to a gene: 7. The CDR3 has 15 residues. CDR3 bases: TGTGCCAGCAGTGAAACTCAGGGGGCGACAGAAAAACTGTTTTTT. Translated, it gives CASSETQGATEKLFF.

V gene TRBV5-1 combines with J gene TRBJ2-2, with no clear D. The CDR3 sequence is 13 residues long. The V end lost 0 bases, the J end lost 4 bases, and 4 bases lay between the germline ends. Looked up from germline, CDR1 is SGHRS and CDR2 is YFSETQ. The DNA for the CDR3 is TGCGCCAGCAGCTTGGTTAGCACCGGGGAGCTGTTTTTT. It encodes CASSLVSTGELFF.

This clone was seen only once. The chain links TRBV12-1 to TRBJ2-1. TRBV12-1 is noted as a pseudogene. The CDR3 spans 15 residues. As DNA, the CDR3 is TGTGCCAGCAGCCCTAGGACCCGTCCGGACAATGAGCAGTTCTTC. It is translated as CASSPRTRPDNEQFF.

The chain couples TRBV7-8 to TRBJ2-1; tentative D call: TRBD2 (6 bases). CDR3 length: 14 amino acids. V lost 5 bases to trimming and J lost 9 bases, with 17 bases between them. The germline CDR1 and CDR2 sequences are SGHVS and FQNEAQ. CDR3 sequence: CASSRRGVGGEQFF. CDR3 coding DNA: TGTGCCAGCAGCCGCCGCGGGGTGGGGGGTGAGCAGTTCTTC.

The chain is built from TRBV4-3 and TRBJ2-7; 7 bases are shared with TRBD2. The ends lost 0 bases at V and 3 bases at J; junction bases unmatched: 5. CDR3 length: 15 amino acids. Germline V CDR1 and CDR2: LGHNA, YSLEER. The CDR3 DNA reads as TGCGCCAGCAGCCAAGATAGAGGCGGGAGCTACGAGCAGTACTTC. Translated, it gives CASSQDRGGSYEQYF.

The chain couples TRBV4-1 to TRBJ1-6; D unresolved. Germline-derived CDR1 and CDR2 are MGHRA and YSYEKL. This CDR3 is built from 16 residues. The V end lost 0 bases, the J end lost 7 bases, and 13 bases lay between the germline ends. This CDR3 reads CASSQDLAAWNSPLHF. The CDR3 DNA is TGCGCCAGCAGCCAAGATTTGGCCGCTTGGAATTCACCCCTCCACTTT.

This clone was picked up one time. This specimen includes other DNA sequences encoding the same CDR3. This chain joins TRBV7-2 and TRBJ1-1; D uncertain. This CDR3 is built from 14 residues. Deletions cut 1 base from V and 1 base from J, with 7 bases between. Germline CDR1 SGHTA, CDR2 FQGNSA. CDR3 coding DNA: TGTGCCAGCAGCTTAGGTCCGGCGAACACTGAAGCTTTCTTT. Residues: CASSLGPANTEAFF.

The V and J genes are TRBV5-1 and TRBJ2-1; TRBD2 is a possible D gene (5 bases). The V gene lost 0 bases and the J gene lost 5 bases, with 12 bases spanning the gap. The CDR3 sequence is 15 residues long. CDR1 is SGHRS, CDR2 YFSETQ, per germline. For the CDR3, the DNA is TGCGCCAGCAGCTTGGTCCTGGGGAGTAACAATGAGCAGTTCTTC. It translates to CASSLVLGSNNEQFF.

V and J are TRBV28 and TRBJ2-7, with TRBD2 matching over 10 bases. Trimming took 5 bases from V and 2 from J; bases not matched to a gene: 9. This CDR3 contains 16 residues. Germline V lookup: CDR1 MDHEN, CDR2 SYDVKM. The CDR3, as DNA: TGTGCCAGCAGTACCCCCGGGACTAGCGTGGCCTACGAGCAGTACTTC. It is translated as CASSTPGTSVAYEQYF.

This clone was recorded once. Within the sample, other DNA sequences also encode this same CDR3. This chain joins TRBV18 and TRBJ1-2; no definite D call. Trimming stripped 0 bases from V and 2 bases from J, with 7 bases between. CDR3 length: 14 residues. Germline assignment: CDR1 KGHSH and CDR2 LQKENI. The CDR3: CASSPPGVNYGYTF. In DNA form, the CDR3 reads TGTGCCAGCTCACCACCTGGGGTAAACTATGGCTACACCTTC.

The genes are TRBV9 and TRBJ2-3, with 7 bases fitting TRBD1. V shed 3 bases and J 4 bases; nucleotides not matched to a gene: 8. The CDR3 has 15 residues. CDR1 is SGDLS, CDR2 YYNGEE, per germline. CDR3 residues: CASSEGARPADTQYF. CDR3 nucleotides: TGTGCCAGCAGCGAGGGGGCCCGGCCGGCAGATACGCAGTATTTT.

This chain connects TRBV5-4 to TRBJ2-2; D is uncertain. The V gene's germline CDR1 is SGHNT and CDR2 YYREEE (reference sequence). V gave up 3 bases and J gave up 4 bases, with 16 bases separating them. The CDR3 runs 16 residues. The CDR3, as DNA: TGTGCCAGCAGCTCGGGCGTCACTTCTTTCACCGGGGAGCTGTTTTTT. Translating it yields CASSSGVTSFTGELFF.

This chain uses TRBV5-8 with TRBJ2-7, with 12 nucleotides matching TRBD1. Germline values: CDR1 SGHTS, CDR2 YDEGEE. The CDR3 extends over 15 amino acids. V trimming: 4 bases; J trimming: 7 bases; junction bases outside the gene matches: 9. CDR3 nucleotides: TGTGCCAGCAGCCAACCGGGACAGGGGGCTGAGGAGCAGTACTTC. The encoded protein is CASSQPGQGAEEQYF.

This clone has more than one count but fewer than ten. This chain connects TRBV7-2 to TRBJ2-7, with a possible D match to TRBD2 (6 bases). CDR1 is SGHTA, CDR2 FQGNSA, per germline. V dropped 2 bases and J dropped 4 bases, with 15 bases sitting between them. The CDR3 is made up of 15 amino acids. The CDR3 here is CASSLSLSGVYEQYF. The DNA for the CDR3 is TGTGCCAGCAGCTTAAGTCTCTCGGGAGTTTACGAGCAGTACTTC.

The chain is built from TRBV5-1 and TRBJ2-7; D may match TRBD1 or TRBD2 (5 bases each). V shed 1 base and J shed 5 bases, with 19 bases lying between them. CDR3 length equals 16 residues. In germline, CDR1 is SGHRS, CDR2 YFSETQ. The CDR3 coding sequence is TGCGCCAGCAGCTTGCTCCCGGGGCGTGTAGGTAACGAGCAGTACTTC. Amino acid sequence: CASSLLPGRVGNEQYF.

CDR3 sequence reads: CASSQDRSNQPQHF. The CDR3 region has the DNA TGTGCCAGCAGCCAAGACCGTAGCAATCAGCCCCAGCATTTT. This sequence joins TRBV4-2 and TRBJ1-5; no definite D call. The CDR3 is made up of 14 amino acids. V lost 0 bases and J 0 bases, leaving 3 bases between the germline ends. CDR1 and CDR2 (germline): LGHNA, YNFKEQ.

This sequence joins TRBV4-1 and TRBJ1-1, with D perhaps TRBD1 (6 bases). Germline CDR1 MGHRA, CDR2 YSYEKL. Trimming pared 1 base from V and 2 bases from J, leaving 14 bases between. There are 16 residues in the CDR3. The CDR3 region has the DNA TGCGCCAGCAGCCAAGGAGGGTCAGGGGATAACACTGAAGCTTTCTTT. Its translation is CASSQGGSGDNTEAFF.

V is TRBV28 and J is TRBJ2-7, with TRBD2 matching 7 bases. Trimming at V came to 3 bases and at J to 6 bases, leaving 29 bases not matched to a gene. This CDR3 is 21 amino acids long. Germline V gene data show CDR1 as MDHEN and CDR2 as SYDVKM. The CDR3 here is CASSFPLTHQISGTKSSEQYF. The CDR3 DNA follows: TGTGCCAGCAGTTTCCCACTAACCCACCAAATATCCGGGACTAAAAGTTCCGAGCAGTACTTC.

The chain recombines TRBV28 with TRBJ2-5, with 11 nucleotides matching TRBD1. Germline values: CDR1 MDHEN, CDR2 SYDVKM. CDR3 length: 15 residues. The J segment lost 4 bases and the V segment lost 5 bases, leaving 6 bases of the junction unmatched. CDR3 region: CASSHGQGAGETQYF. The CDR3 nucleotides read TGTGCCAGCAGTCACGGACAGGGGGCTGGAGAGACCCAGTACTTC.

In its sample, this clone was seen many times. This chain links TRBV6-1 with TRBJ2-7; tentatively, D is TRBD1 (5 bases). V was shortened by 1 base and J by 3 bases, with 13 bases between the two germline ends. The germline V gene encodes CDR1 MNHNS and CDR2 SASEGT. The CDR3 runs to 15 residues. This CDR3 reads CASSEEGLWFYEQYF. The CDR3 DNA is TGTGCCAGCAGTGAAGAGGGGTTGTGGTTCTACGAGCAGTACTTC.

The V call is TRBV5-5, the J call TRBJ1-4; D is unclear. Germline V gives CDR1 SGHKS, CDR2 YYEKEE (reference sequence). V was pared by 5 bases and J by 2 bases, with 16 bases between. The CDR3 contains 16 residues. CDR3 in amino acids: CASSPGGGWTNEKLFF. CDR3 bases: TGTGCCAGCAGTCCTGGTGGAGGATGGACTAATGAAAAACTGTTTTTT.

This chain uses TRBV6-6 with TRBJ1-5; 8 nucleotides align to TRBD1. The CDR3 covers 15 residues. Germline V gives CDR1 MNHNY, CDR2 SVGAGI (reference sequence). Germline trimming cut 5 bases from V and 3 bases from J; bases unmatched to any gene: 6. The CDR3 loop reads CASSRAGGDNQPQHF. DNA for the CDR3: TGTGCCAGCAGTCGGGCAGGGGGCGACAATCAGCCCCAGCATTTT.

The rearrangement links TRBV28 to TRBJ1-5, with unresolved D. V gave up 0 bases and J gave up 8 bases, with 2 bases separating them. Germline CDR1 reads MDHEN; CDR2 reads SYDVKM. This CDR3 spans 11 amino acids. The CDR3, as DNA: TGTGCCAGCAGTTTATGGGAGCCCCAGCATTTT. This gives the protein CASSLWEPQHF.

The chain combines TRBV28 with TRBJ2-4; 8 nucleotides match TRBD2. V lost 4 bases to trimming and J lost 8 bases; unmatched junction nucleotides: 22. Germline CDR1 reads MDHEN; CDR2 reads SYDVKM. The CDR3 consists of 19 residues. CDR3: CASSSLSDPPGGPGDIQYF. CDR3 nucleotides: TGTGCCAGCAGTTCTCTCTCAGACCCACCGGGAGGGCCAGGGGACATTCAGTACTTC.

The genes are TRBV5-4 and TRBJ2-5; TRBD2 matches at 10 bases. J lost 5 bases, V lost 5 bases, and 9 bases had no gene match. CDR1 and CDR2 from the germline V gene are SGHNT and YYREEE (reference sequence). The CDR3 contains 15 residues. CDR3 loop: CASSPTAGGTETQYF. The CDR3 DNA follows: TGTGCCAGCAGTCCCACAGCGGGAGGGACGGAGACCCAGTACTTC. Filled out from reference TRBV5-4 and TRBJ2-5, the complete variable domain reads ETGVTQSPTHLIKTRGQQVTLRCSSQSGHNTVSWYQQALGQGPQFIFQYYREEENGRGNFPPRFSGLQFPNYSSELNVNALELDDSALYLCASSPTAGGTETQYFGPGTRLLVL.

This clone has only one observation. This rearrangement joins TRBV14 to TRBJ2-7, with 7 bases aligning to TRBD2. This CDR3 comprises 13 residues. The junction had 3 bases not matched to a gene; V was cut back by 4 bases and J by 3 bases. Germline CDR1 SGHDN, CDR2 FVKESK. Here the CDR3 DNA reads TGTGCCAGCAGCCGGGACTACCTCTACGAGCAGTACTTC. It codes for CASSRDYLYEQYF.